Here is one T cell receptor (beta chain) with its context. Antigen: not known. Specified time point: persistent/refractory GD, antithyroid drugs over 5 years with positive TRAb. PBMC-derived RNA was used for the TCR library. Blood from the periphery, nine milliliters in all, was drawn into EDTA tubes. The CDR3 spans 13 residues. Between the trimmed V and J ends, which lost 3 bases and 1 base, there was a span of 6 bases. From germline, CDR1 is MNHNS and CDR2 SASEGT. These data are taken from a study of regulatory T cells in long-lasting Graves disease. In building TCR beta libraries, iRepertoire HTBI primers were used together with Arm-PCR of CDR3 regions. Per the original data handling: Segment identification across samples yielded 62 TRBV and 12 to 15 TRBJ segments. From the multiplex PCR reads, TCRdb called clonotypes with MiXCR, one entry per CDR3 protein. The V and J calls shown here were made by TCRdb, not taken from the authors' results. The sample contains 700,000 or so distinct CDR3 sequences, 25% to 35% of which appear only once.

General study findings and limits: TRBV28, TRBJ1-2 and TRBJ2-5 were segments that persistent disease favored. Study was limited to peripheral blood, excluding thyroid tissue.

The sequencing used peripheral blood mononuclear cells (PBMCs), collected when the disease was refractory, from a patient treated with antithyroid drugs. This rearrangement joins TRBV6-1 to TRBJ1-1; D not certain. The receptor was derived from a female donor with Graves disease. In nucleotides, the CDR3 is TGTGCCAGCAGTGACGAGACGAACACTGAAGCTTTCTTT. Its protein product is CASSDETNTEAFF.